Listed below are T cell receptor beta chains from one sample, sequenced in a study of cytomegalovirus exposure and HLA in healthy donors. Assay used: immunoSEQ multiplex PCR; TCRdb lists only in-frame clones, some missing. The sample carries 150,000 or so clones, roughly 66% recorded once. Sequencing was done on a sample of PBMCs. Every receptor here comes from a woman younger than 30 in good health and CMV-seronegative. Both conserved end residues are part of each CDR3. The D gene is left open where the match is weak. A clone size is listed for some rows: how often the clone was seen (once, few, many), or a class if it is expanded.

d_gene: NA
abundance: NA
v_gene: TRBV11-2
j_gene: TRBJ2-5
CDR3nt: TGTGCCAGCAGCGAACCCCCTAGCGAAACCCAGTACTTC
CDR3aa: CASSEPPSETQYF

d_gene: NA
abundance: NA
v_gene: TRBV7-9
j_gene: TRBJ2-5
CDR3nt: TGTTCCAGCACCCCGGGGCGGGGATCACAAGAGACCCAGTACTTC
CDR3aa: CSSTPGRGSQETQYF

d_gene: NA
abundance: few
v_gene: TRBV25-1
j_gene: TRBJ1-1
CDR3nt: TGTGCCACCGAGCGTAACACTGAAGCTTTCTTT
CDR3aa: CATERNTEAFF

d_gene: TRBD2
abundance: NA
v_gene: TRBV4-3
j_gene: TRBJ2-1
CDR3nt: TGCGCCAGCAGCCAAGAGGGACTAGCGGCATACAATGAGCAGTTCTTC
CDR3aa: CASSQEGLAAYNEQFF

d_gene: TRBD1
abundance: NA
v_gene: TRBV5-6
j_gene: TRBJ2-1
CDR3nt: TGTGCCAGCAGCTTGGGGACAGGGAACCGGCAGTTCTTC
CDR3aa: CASSLGTGNRQFF

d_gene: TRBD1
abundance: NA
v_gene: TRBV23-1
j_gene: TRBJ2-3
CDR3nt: TGCGCCAGCAGTCGCACCCGGGGGACAGGGGGTCCGGACCGAGTCTGTACGCAGTATTTT
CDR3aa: CASSRTRGTGGPDRVCTQYF

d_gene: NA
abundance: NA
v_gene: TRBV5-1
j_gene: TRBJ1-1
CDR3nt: TGCGCCAGCAGCCCCCTGGGGGGGGCAACTGAAGCTTTCTTT
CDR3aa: CASSPLGGATEAFF

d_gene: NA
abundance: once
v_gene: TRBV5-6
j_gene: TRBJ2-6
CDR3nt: TGTGCCAGCAGGATGACAGCCCAAGCTGGGGCCAACGTCCTGACTTTC
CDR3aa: CASRMTAQAGANVLTF

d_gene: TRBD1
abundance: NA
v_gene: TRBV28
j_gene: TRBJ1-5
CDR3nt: TGTGCCAGCAGTTTGGGGGACAGGGGCAATCAGCCCCAGCATTTT
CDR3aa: CASSLGDRGNQPQHF

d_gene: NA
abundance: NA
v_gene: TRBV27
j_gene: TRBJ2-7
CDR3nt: TGTGCCAGCAGTCATGACTCAGGGGCCTCGAGCTCCTACGAGCAGTACTTC
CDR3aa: CASSHDSGASSSYEQYF

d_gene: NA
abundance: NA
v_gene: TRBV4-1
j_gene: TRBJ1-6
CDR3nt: TGCGCCAGCAGCCAAGAAATCGCCACCGGGAACGTTCTGAATTCACCCCTCCACTTT
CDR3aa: CASSQEIATGNVLNSPLHF

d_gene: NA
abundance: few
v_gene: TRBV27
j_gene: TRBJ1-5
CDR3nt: TGTGCCAGCAGTTTAATAGGAGCGCAGCCCCAGCATTTT
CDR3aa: CASSLIGAQPQHF

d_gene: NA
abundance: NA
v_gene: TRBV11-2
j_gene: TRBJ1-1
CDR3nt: TGTGCCAGCAGCCTACAGGTGTCGGCCACTGAAGCTTTCTTT
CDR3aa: CASSLQVSATEAFF

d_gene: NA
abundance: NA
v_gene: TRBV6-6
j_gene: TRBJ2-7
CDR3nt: TGTGCCAGCAGTCATACCACAGGGTTCTACGAGCAGTACTTC
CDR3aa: CASSHTTGFYEQYF

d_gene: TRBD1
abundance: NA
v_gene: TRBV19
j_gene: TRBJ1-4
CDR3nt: TGTGCCAGTACTATAAGCAGGGGGGCTAATGAAAAACTGTTTTTT
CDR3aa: CASTISRGANEKLFF

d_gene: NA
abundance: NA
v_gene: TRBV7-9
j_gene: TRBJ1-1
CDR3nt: TGTGCCAGCAGCTTCGGACAGATCACCACTGAAGCTTTCTTT
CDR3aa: CASSFGQITTEAFF

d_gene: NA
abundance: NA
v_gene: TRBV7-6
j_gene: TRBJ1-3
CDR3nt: TGTGCCAGCAGCAGAGAACAGGGTACTGGAAACACCATATATTTT
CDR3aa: CASSREQGTGNTIYF

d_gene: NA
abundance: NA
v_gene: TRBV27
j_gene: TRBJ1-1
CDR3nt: TGTGCCAGCAGTCACAAGACACCGCCCTTGGGTGAAGCTTTCTTT
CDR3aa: CASSHKTPPLGEAFF

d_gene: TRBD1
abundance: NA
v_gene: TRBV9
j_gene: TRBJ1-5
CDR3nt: TGTGCCAGCAGCGTCGGGACAGGGGTTCAGCCCCAGCATTTT
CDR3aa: CASSVGTGVQPQHF

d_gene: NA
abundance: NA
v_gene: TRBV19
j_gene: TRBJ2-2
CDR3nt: TGTGCCAGTAGTATGGGCCCCAACGGGGAGCTGTTTTTT
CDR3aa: CASSMGPNGELFF

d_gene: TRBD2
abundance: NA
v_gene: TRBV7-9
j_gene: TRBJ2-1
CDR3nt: TGTGCCAGCAGCGCCCGGCCCGGGACTAGCAGGTACAATGAGCAGTTCTTC
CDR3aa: CASSARPGTSRYNEQFF

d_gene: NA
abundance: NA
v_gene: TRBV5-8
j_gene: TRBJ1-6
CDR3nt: TGTGCCAGCAGCATCGACTCGAAGGATTCACCCCTCCACTTT
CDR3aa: CASSIDSKDSPLHF

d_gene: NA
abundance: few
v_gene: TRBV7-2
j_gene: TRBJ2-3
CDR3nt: TGTGCCAGCAGCTTAGCAGGACATAGGACAGATACGCAGTATTTT
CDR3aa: CASSLAGHRTDTQYF

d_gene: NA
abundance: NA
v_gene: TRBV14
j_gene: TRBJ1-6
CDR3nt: TGTGCCAGCAGCCAAGTTTCAGGGGCGTTAAATAATTCACCCCTCCACTTT
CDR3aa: CASSQVSGALNNSPLHF

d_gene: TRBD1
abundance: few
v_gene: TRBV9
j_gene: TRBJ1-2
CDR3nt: TGTGCCAGCAGGGGGGGACAGATGTTCTATGGCTACACCTTC
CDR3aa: CASRGGQMFYGYTF

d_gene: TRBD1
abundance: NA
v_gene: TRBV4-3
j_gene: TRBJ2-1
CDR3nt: TGCGCCAGCAGCGGGACAGTCTACAATGAGCAGTTCTTC
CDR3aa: CASSGTVYNEQFF

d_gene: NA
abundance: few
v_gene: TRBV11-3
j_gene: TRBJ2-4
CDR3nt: TGTGCCAGCAGACCCAGTCTAGCCAAAAACATTCAGTACTTC
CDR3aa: CASRPSLAKNIQYF

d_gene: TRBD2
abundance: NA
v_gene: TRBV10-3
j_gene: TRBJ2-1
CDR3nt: TGTGCCATCAGTCCACTAGCGGGAGTATCCTACAATGAGCAGTTCTTC
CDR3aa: CAISPLAGVSYNEQFF

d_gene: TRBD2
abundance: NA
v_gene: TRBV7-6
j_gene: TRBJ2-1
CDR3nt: TGTGCCAGCAGCTTAGCCGAAGCGGGGGCCCTGGGCAATGAGCAGTTCTTC
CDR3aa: CASSLAEAGALGNEQFF

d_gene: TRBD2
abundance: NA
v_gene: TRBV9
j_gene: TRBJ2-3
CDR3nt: TGTGCCAGCAGCGTAGCTCCTAGCGGGATAGGTGCAGATACGCAGTATTTT
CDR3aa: CASSVAPSGIGADTQYF